Described below is a single TCR beta chain sequence and its context. CDR1 and CDR2 from the germline V gene are LNHNV and YYDKDF (reference sequence). Trimming pared 5 bases from V and 4 bases from J, leaving 18 bases between. The CDR3 loop spans 16 amino acids. This sample is part of a study of blood T cell repertoires in COVID-19. Overall study: In each case, the material was cDNA or gDNA derived from T cells, B-cell-depleted T cells, or PBMCs.

TCRdb's table, derived via immunoSEQ multiplex PCR, lists solely in-frame clones and lacks some. Seen here are roughly 220,000 clones, 80% to 85% observed once, and the top ten hold about 20%. This chain connects TRBV15 to TRBJ1-5, with TRBD1 as a possible D gene (6 bases). The material sequenced was peripheral blood. The receptor comes from a man aged 25-45 years with active or convalescent COVID-19. The CDR3, as DNA: TGTGCCACCAGCGGTCAGGGGTCCCGTCAGAATCAGCCCCAGCATTTT. Protein: CATSGQGSRQNQPQHF.